These T cell receptor beta chains were read from a single sample in a study of cytomegalovirus exposure and HLA in healthy donors. This table comes from immunoSEQ multiplex PCR, and its TCRdb copy is limited to in-frame clones, with some not included. The sample carries 65,000 or so clones, about 90% recorded once. The sample was PBMCs. The receptors here all came from a woman aged 18-30 years in good health and CMV-seronegative. Both conserved end residues are part of each CDR3. Clone size is not always given. Where it is, it says once, few, many or a class for expanded clones.

cdr3_aa cdr3_length clone_size v_call
CASSPQGAGLGNQPQHF 17 - TRBV18
CSAGGGSGANVLTF 14 - TRBV29-1
CSVNRKLGGNGYTF 14 once TRBV29-1
CASTRGRFNEKLFF 14 - TRBV6-1
CASSLSAVRGYVIEAFF 17 once TRBV28
CASSTTGGRYEAFF 14 once TRBV19
CASYPRFGDGYTF 13 - TRBV19
CASLRTDNEQFF 12 - TRBV28
CSVKLAHQETQYF 13 once TRBV29-1
CASSPAGGTQYF 12 - TRBV6-1
CASSLDRVNTEAFF 14 - TRBV6-6
CASSPGQGWYEQYF 14 - TRBV7-2
CASSLRTGDPNFNNEKLFF 19 once TRBV28
CASSPYETRVGYYGYTF 17 - TRBV27
CASSERTGTEAFF 13 once TRBV6-1
CASSYPTDPLREQYF 15 - TRBV6-5
CASGKQGVSYGYTF 14 - TRBV12-5
CASSPEGGGAFDEQFF 16 - TRBV11-3
CASSEEGPQPQHF 13 - TRBV6-1
CASSLGQESSPLHF 14 - TRBV5-1
CASSLATSGRAYEQYF 16 - TRBV5-1
CASSPSGDVYNEQFF 15 - TRBV7-8
CASSPQGGQPQHF 13 - TRBV6-4
CATFRGTEAFF 11 - TRBV6-1
CASGETGPDPLAKNIQYF 18 - TRBV27
CASSLARGWEAFF 13 - TRBV7-2
CASSYSTRGNTEAFF 15 - TRBV6-5
CATSRAGGLRNTGELFF 17 - TRBV15
CASKRTTITDTQYF 14 once TRBV6-5
CASSQDLNLQGGTTYEQYF 19 - TRBV4-1
CASSAGGGERETQYF 15 - TRBV7-3
CSVEQASYNEQFF 13 - TRBV29-1
CASSSVEGRETQYF 14 - TRBV5-1
CALNRGPKDGYTF 13 - TRBV30
CASSLEVARLTYTQYF 16 - TRBV11-2
CASSPRTGSMNTEAFF 16 - TRBV14
CASFPALTMNTEAFF 15 - TRBV28
CASSIASRAAGEAFF 15 - TRBV19
CASSPRQGQETQYF 14 - TRBV18
CASSFLYGYTF 11 - TRBV7-9
CASSYVAGASYGYTF 15 - TRBV6-6